Listed below are T cell receptor beta chains from one sample, sequenced in a study of OX40 agonist ivuxolimab in advanced cancers. The repertoire was sequenced with immunoSEQ multiplex PCR; TCRdb's copy has only in-frame clones and lacks some. Of about 12,000 clones listed, around 80% were seen once; the top ten hold over 20%. The specimen comprised CD4+ or CD8+ T cells sorted from blood, sampled in a trial of the OX40 agonist ivuxolimab. The source is an adult with an advanced solid tumor such as melanoma, head and neck, liver or kidney cancer. The CDR3 runs from the conserved cysteine through the conserved F or W. The D gene is left open where the match is weak. Not all rows give a size; the values are once, few, many and, for expanded clones, a class.

v_gene,j_gene,d_gene,abundance,CDR3nt,CDR3aa
TRBV5-1,TRBJ1-5,NA,NA,TGCGCCAGCAGCACGAGCAGGGACCAAAATCAGCCCCAGCATTTT,CASSTSRDQNQPQHF
TRBV19,TRBJ2-1,NA,NA,TGTGCCAGTAGTCCCCCCGGCCCGGGATTCGGAAACTCCTACAATGAGCAGTTCTTC,CASSPPGPGFGNSYNEQFF
TRBV6-5,TRBJ2-1,NA,NA,TGTGCCAGCAGTCCCTACAATGAGCAGTTCTTC,CASSPYNEQFF
TRBV4-3,TRBJ2-5,TRBD2,few,TGCGCCAGCAGCCAAGATATCGCGGGAGGCGTTGAGACCCAGTACTTC,CASSQDIAGGVETQYF
TRBV19,TRBJ1-5,NA,few,TGTGCCAGTAGTAATAATCAGCCCCAGCATTTT,CASSNNQPQHF
TRBV5-1,TRBJ2-1,TRBD1,NA,TGCGCCAGCAGCTATCGGACAGGGAACTACAATGAGCAGTTCTTC,CASSYRTGNYNEQFF
TRBV5-4,TRBJ1-1,NA,NA,TGTGCCAGCAGTGAAAAAGACACAGTGAACACTGAAGCTTTCTTT,CASSEKDTVNTEAFF
TRBV28,TRBJ1-5,NA,NA,TGTGCCAGCAGTTTATTCTTCAGAAGCAATCAGCCCCAGCATTTT,CASSLFFRSNQPQHF
TRBV27,TRBJ2-7,TRBD2,NA,TGTGCCAGCAGTTTAACGGCTAGCGGGGGTTACTACGAGCAGTACTTC,CASSLTASGGYYEQYF
TRBV18,TRBJ1-1,TRBD1,NA,TGTGCCAGCTCTTTCGCGACAGGGCACTCTCTTGAAGCTTTCTTT,CASSFATGHSLEAFF
TRBV7-9,TRBJ1-5,TRBD1,NA,TGTGCCAGCAGCTTAACAGGGGGCTCCAATCAGCCCCAGCATTTT,CASSLTGGSNQPQHF
TRBV7-6,TRBJ2-1,TRBD1,NA,TGTGCCAGCAGCACGCAGGGGGCGCCTAGTGGTAGTCAGAATTACAATGAGCAGTTCTTC,CASSTQGAPSGSQNYNEQFF
TRBV5-8,TRBJ2-7,NA,NA,TGTGCCAGCAGCTTGGAGTTGGACGAGCAGTACTTC,CASSLELDEQYF
TRBV28,TRBJ2-3,NA,NA,TGTGCCAGCAGTCCGACACCAGCGTTCACAGATACGCAGTATTTT,CASSPTPAFTDTQYF
TRBV9,TRBJ1-6,NA,once,TGTGCCAGCAGCGCCACCCGGGGCGGTAAGGATTCACCCCTCCACTTT,CASSATRGGKDSPLHF
TRBV28,TRBJ1-2,TRBD1,few,TGTGCCAGCAGCCCCACAGGGGGCTATGGCTACACCTTC,CASSPTGGYGYTF
TRBV5-6,TRBJ2-1,NA,NA,TGTGCCAGCAGCTTGGGTCGCACCGTGGAGGACAATGAGCAGTTCTTC,CASSLGRTVEDNEQFF
TRBV10-2,TRBJ1-3,NA,NA,TGCGCCAGCAGTCTAGACAGGCTTGGAAACACCATATATTTT,CASSLDRLGNTIYF
TRBV11-2,TRBJ1-6,NA,NA,TGTGCCAGCAGCGACATTGAGGGTCAGGATTCACCCCTCCACTTT,CASSDIEGQDSPLHF
TRBV6-4,TRBJ1-1,TRBD1,few,TGTGCCAGCAGTGACGGGGGACAGGGGGGCACTGAAGCTTTCTTT,CASSDGGQGGTEAFF
TRBV11-3,TRBJ2-2,NA,NA,TGTGCCAGCTTCTTCAGGGTCTACCCCGGGGAGCTGTTTTTT,CASFFRVYPGELFF
TRBV7-2,TRBJ2-2,TRBD2,NA,TGTGCCAGCAGCTTCGGGACTAGCGGCACCGGGGAGCTGTTTTTT,CASSFGTSGTGELFF
TRBV6-1,TRBJ2-1,NA,few,TGTGCCAGCATTTTAGGTTGGGGGGGCGATGAGCAGTTCTTC,CASILGWGGDEQFF
TRBV2,TRBJ2-5,TRBD1,once,TGTGCCAGCTTTAGGACAGGGTGGCAAGAGACCCAGTACTTC,CASFRTGWQETQYF
TRBV30,TRBJ2-7,NA,NA,TGTGCCTGGGGCCCGAGCTCCTACGAGCAGTACTTC,CAWGPSSYEQYF
TRBV29-1,TRBJ2-2,NA,NA,TGCAGCGTTGGGATTTGGGCCGGTAACACCGGGGAGCTGTTTTTT,CSVGIWAGNTGELFF
TRBV7-9,TRBJ2-1,NA,NA,TGTGCCAGCAGCTTAGATCAGGGGACTTACAATGAGCAGTTCTTC,CASSLDQGTYNEQFF
TRBV27,TRBJ1-3,NA,NA,TGTGCCAGCAGTTTGTCGTCAGGGATCGGAAACACCATATATTTT,CASSLSSGIGNTIYF
TRBV21-1,TRBJ2-7,NA,once,TGTGCCAGCAGCCAAAGTCCTACCACATGGTCAACCTCCTACGAGCAGTACTTC,CASSQSPTTWSTSYEQYF
TRBV4-1,TRBJ2-2,TRBD1,NA,TGCGCCAGCAGCCATCCCAGGGGACAGGGCACCGGGGAGCTGTTTTTT,CASSHPRGQGTGELFF
TRBV7-2,TRBJ1-5,TRBD1,NA,TGTGCCAGCAGCTTAGTAGTGGATAGGGGGCAATTGAGCAATCAGCCCCAGCATTTT,CASSLVVDRGQLSNQPQHF
TRBV25-1,TRBJ1-1,NA,NA,TGTGCCAGCAGTGAAGGCTGGGAGGGCACTGAAGCTTTCTTT,CASSEGWEGTEAFF
TRBV29-1,TRBJ1-2,NA,few,TGCAGCGTTGACCTTGCGACAGACAACTATGGCTACACCTTC,CSVDLATDNYGYTF
TRBV4-1,TRBJ2-3,NA,NA,TGCGCCAGCAGCCCGACTGCGGTAGCCGTATCCCCAGATACGCAGTATTTT,CASSPTAVAVSPDTQYF
TRBV27,TRBJ1-2,TRBD1,NA,TGTGCCAGCAGTTCGGGACAGGGGAACTATGGCTACACCTTC,CASSSGQGNYGYTF
TRBV5-1,TRBJ2-3,NA,NA,TGCGCCAGCAGCCCCTGGGACCAAGTCACAGATACGCAGTATTTT,CASSPWDQVTDTQYF
TRBV7-9,TRBJ2-5,TRBD1,once,TGTGCCAGCAGGACCACAGGGGCCCAAGAGACCCAGTACTTC,CASRTTGAQETQYF
TRBV7-3,TRBJ2-1,NA,NA,TGTGCCAGCAGCCCCGGGGGCGGAACCTACAATGAGCAGTTCTTC,CASSPGGGTYNEQFF
TRBV29-1,TRBJ2-5,NA,medium-sized,TGCAGCGTTGAGGGTGGGGAAGAGACCCAGTACTTC,CSVEGGEETQYF
TRBV4-3,TRBJ1-1,NA,NA,TGCGCCAGCAGCCAAGATAGTCGGGGGCACACTGAAGCTTTCTTT,CASSQDSRGHTEAFF
TRBV4-1,TRBJ2-1,NA,NA,TGCGCCAGCAGCCAAGATGAGTCAGATGAGCAGTTCTTC,CASSQDESDEQFF
TRBV5-8,TRBJ1-4,NA,NA,TGTGCCAGCAGCCTTTCCCTCGACAGCGCAACTAATGAAAAACTGTTTTTT,CASSLSLDSATNEKLFF
TRBV27,TRBJ2-5,NA,NA,TGTGCCAGCAGTTTAGGAGCAGGGTCAGGGACCCAGTACTTC,CASSLGAGSGTQYF